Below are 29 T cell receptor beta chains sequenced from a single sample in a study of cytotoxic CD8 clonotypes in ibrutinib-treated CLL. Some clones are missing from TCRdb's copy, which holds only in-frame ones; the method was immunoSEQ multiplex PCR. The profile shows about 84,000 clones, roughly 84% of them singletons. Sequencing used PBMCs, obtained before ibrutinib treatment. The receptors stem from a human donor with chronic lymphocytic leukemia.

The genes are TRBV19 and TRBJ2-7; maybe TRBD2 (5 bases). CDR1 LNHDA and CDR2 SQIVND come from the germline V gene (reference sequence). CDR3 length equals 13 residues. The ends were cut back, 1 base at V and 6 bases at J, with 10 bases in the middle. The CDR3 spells CASSIVGGREQYF. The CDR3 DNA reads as TGTGCCAGTAGTATAGTCGGAGGCCGCGAGCAGTACTTC.

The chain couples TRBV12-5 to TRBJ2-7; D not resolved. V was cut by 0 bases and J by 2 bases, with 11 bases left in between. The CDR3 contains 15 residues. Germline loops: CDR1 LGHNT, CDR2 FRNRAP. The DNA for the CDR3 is TGTGCTAGTGGTTTGGTACATACCGCTACCTACGAGCAGTACTTC. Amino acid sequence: CASGLVHTATYEQYF.

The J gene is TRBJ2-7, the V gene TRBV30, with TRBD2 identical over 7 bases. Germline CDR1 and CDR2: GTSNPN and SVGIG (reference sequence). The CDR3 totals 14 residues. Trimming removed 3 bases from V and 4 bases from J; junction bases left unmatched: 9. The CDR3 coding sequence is TGTGCCTGGAGAAGGAGCGGGAATTTTTACGAGCAGTACTTC. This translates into CAWRRSGNFYEQYF.

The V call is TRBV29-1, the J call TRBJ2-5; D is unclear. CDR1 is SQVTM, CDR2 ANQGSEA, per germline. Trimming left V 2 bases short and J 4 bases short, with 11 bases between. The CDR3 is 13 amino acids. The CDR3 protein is CSVEIRISETQYF. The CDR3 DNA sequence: TGCAGCGTTGAAATCCGAATTTCAGAGACCCAGTACTTC. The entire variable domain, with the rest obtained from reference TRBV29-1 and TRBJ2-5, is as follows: SAVISQKPSRDICQRGTSLTIQCQVDSQVTMMFWYRQQPGQSLTLIATANQGSEATYESGFVIDKFPISRPNLTFSTLTVSNMSPEDSSIYLCSVEIRISETQYFGPGTRLLVL.

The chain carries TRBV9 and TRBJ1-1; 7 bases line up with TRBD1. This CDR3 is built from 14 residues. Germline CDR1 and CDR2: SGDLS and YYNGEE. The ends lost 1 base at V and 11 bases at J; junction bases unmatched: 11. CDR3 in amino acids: CASSVITGVGGAFF. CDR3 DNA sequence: TGTGCCAGCAGCGTAATAACAGGGGTGGGTGGGGCTTTCTTT.

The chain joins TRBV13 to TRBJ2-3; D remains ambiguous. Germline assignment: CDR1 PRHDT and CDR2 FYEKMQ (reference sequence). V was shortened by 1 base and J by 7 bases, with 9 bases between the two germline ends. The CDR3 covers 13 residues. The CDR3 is CASSLDLVHTQYF. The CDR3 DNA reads TGTGCCAGCAGCTTAGATTTAGTCCATACGCAGTATTTT.

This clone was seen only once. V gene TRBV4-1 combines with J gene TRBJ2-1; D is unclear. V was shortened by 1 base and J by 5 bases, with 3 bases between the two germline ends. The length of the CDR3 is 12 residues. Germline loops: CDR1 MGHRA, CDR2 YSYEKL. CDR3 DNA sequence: TGCGCCAGCAGCCAAGTTAACAATGAGCAGTTCTTC. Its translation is CASSQVNNEQFF.

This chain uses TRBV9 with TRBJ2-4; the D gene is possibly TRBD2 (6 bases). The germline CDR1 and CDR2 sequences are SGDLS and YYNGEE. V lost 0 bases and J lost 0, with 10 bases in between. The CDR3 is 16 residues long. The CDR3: CASSVESGAAKNIQYF. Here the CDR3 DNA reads TGTGCCAGCAGCGTAGAGTCGGGAGCAGCCAAAAACATTCAGTACTTC.

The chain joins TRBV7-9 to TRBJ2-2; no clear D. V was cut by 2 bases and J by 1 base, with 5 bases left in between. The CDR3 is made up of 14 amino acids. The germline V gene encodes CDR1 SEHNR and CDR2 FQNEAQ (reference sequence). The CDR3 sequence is CASSLLQNTGELFF. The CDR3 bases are TGTGCCAGCAGCTTATTACAGAACACCGGGGAGCTGTTTTTT. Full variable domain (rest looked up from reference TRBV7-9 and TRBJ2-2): DTGVSQNPRHKITKRGQNVTFRCDPISEHNRLYWYRQTLGQGPEFLTYFQNEAQLEKSRLLSDRFSAERPKGSFSTLEIQRTEQGDSAMYLCASSLLQNTGELFFGEGSRLTVL.

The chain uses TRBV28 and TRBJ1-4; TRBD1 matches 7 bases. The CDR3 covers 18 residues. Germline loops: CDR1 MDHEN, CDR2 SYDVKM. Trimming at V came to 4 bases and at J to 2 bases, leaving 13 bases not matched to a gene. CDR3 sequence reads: CASSSRGQGLMTNEKLFF. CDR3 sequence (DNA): TGTGCCAGCAGTTCAAGGGGGCAGGGGTTAATGACTAATGAAAAACTGTTTTTT.

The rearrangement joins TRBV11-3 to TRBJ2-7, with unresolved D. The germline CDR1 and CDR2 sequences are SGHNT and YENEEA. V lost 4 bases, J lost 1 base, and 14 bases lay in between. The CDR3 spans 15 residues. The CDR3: CASSSRKWNSYEQYF. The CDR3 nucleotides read TGTGCCAGCAGCTCCCGGAAGTGGAATTCCTACGAGCAGTACTTC.

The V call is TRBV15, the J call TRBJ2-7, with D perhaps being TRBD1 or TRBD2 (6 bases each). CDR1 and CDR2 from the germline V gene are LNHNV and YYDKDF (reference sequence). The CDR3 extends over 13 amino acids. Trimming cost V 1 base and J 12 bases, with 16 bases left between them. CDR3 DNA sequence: TGTGCCACCAGCAGAGGGGGAGAGGGGGGTCCGTACTTC. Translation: CATSRGGEGGPYF.

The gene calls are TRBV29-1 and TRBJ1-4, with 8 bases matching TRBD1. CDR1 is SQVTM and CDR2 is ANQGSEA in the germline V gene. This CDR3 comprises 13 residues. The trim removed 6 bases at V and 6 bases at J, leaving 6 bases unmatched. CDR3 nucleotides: TGCAGCGTCAGAGGACAGGGATATGAAAAACTGTTTTTT. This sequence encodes CSVRGQGYEKLFF. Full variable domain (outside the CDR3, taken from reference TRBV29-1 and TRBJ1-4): SAVISQKPSRDICQRGTSLTIQCQVDSQVTMMFWYRQQPGQSLTLIATANQGSEATYESGFVIDKFPISRPNLTFSTLTVSNMSPEDSSIYLCSVRGQGYEKLFFGSGTQLSVL.

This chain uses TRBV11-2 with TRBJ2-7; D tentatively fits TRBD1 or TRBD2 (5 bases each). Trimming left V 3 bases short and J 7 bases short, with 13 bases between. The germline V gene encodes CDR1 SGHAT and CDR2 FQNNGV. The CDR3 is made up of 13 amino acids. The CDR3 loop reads CASSLGPLVEQYF. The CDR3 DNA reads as TGTGCCAGCAGCTTGGGACCACTAGTAGAGCAGTACTTC.

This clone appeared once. Here the CDR3 DNA reads TGTGCCAGCAGCAAAGGGACTAGCGGGATAATTGCCGGGGAGCTGTTTTTT. It codes for CASSKGTSGIIAGELFF. V gene TRBV5-4 combines with J gene TRBJ2-2; 13 bases are a match to TRBD2. V dropped 4 bases and J dropped 6; count of bases not matched to a gene: 9. The CDR3 spans 17 residues. Germline V CDR1 and CDR2: SGHNT, YYREEE (reference sequence).

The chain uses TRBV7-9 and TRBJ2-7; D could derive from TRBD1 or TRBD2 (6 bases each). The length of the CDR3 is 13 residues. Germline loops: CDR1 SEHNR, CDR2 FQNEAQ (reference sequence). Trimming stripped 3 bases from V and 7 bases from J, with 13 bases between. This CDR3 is CASSFLGGREQYF. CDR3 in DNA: TGTGCCAGCAGCTTCTTAGGGGGGAGGGAGCAGTACTTC. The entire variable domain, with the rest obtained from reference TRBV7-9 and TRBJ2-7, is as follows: DTGVSQNPRHKITKRGQNVTFRCDPISEHNRLYWYRQTLGQGPEFLTYFQNEAQLEKSRLLSDRFSAERPKGSFSTLEIQRTEQGDSAMYLCASSFLGGREQYFGPGTRLTVT.

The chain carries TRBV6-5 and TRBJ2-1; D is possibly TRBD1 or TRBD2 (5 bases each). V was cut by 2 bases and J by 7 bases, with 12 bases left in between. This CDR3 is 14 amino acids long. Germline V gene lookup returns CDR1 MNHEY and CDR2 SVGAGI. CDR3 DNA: TGTGCCAGCAGTTACCGGGACCGCGATAATGAGCAGTTCTTC. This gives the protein CASSYRDRDNEQFF.

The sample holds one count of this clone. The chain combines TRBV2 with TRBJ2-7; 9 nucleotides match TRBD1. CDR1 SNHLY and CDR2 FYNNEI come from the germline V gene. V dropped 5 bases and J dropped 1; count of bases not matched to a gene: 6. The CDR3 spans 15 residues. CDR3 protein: CASSSDRGVSYEQYF. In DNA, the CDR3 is TGTGCCAGCAGTTCGGACAGGGGTGTATCCTACGAGCAGTACTTC.

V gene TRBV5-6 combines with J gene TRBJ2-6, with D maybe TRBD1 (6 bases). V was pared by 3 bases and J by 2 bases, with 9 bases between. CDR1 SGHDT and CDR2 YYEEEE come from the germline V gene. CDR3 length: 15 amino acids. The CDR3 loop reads CASSWGPTGANVLTF. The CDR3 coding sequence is TGTGCCAGCAGCTGGGGGCCCACTGGGGCCAACGTCCTGACTTTC.

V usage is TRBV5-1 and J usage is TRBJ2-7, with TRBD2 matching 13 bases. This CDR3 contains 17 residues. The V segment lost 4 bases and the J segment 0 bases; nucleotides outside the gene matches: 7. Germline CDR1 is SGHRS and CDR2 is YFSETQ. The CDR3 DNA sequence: TGCGCCAGCAGCGCTACTAGCGGGAGGGGATACTCCTACGAGCAGTACTTC. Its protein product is CASSATSGRGYSYEQYF.

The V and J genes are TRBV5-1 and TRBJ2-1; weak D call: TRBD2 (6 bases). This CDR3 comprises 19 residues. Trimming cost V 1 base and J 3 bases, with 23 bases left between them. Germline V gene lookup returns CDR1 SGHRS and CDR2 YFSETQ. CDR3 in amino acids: CASSLLRVGLDLLYNEQFF. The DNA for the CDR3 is TGCGCCAGCAGCTTGTTACGCGTGGGACTGGACCTTCTCTACAATGAGCAGTTCTTC.

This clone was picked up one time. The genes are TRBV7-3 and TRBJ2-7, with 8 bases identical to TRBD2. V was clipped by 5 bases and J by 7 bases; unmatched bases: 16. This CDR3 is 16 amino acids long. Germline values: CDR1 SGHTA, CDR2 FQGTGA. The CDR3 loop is CASSLLPGLGALEQYF. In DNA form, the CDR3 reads TGTGCCAGCAGCCTCCTACCGGGACTAGGGGCGTTGGAGCAGTACTTC.

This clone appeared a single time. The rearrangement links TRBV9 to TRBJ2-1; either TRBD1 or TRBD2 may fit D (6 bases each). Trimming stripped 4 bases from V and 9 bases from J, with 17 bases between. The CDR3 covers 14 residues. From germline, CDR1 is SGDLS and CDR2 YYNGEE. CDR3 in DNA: TGTGCCAGCAGCCCCGGGGGCCTTTGGGGTGAGCAGTTCTTC. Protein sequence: CASSPGGLWGEQFF.

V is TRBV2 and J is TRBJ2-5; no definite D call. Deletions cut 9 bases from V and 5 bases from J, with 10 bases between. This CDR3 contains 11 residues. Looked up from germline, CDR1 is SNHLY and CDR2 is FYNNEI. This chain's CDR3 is CARGLGETQYF. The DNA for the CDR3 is TGTGCCAGAGGTTTGGGGGAGACCCAGTACTTC.

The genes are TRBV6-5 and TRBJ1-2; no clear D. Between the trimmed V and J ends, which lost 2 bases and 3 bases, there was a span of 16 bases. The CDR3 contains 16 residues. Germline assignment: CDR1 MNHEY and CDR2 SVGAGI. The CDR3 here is CASSYRLSPGDYGYTF. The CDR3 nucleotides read TGTGCCAGCAGTTACAGACTGTCGCCGGGTGACTATGGCTACACCTTC.

This CDR3 reads CASSWEQAEQYF. The CDR3 nucleotides read TGTGCCAGCAGCTGGGAACAAGCCGAGCAGTACTTC. The V and J genes are TRBV5-6 and TRBJ2-7; D is ambiguous. V lost 3 bases and J lost 6, with 10 bases in between. CDR1 is SGHDT, CDR2 YYEEEE, per germline. CDR3 length: 12 amino acids.

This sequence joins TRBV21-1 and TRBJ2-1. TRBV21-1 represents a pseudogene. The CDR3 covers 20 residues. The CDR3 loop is CASSKGPNNPYRATYNEQFF. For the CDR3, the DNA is TGTGCCAGCAGCAAAGGTCCAAATAACCCCTACAGAGCGACCTACAATGAGCAGTTCTTC.

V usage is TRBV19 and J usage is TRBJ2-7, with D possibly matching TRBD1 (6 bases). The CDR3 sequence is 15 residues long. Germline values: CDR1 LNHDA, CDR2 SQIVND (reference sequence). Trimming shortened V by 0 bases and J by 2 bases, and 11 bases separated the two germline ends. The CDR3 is CASSIDRRQAYEQYF. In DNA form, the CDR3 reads TGTGCCAGTAGTATAGATCGGCGACAGGCCTACGAGCAGTACTTC.

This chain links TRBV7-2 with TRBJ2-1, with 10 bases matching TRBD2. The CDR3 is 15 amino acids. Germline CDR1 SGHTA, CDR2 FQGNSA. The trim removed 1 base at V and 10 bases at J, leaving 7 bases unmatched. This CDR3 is CASSLGLAGAGEQFF. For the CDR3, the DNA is TGTGCCAGCAGCTTAGGGCTAGCGGGAGCTGGCGAGCAGTTCTTC.